This T cell receptor beta chain stems from a study of shared clonotypes between healthy human individuals. Study results and caveats: Specimens sampled were limited to blood, with tissue repertoires likely differing.

Here immunoSEQ multiplex PCR was the method, and the copy in TCRdb shows in-frame clones only, minus some. The data hold approximately 2.1 million clones, with 85% to 95% observed a single time. All donors qualified as healthy HIV-negative adults and had experienced no recent acute infections or vaccinations. Unmatched junction bases numbered 4, after V lost 5 bases and J lost 4 bases. CDR1 is SSHAT, CDR2 FNYEAQ, per germline (reference sequence). The CDR3 consists of 13 residues. Remarks on this clone: Its antigen is still unknown.

The V gene is TRBV7-7, the J gene TRBJ2-5, with TRBD1 matching 7 bases. What was sequenced was naive CD4+ T cells from PBMCs. Described subset: CD45RA+ positively selected. The TCR comes from a man aged 18 to 30 in good health. Some clones in this sample may be carry-over from other donors' samples. The CDR3 DNA follows: TGTGCCAGCAGCGGGTCAGGGGGAGAGACCCAGTACTTC. It codes for CASSGSGGETQYF.